This TCR beta chain was identified in a study of identical twins. Study-level points and caveats: Excess low generation probability was seen in twin-shared out-of-frame alpha sequences.

The sample holds a few counts of this clonotype. Its specificity is not known. Each CDR3 protein is one row after TCRdb ran MiXCR on the 5' RACE reads. The data hold around 490,000 distinct CDR3 sequences, with 13% to 15% observed a single time. Trimming cost V 2 bases and J 5 bases, with 17 bases left between them. CDR1 is MNHEY, CDR2 SVGAGI, per germline. The CDR3 loop spans 16 amino acids. This sample was also put to use in a study of yellow fever vaccine responses in identical twins. Per that paper: Twin vaccine T cell responses reportedly seemed partly convergent, partly personalized.

This chain joins TRBV6-5 and TRBJ2-3, with D possibly TRBD2 on 6 matching bases. The sequence came from a young woman in good health. The sequenced sample consisted of CD4+ T cells sorted from blood. This chain's CDR3 is CASSYPRGGRGDTQYF. CDR3 in DNA: TGTGCCAGCAGTTACCCCCGCGGTGGGCGGGGAGATACGCAGTATTTT.